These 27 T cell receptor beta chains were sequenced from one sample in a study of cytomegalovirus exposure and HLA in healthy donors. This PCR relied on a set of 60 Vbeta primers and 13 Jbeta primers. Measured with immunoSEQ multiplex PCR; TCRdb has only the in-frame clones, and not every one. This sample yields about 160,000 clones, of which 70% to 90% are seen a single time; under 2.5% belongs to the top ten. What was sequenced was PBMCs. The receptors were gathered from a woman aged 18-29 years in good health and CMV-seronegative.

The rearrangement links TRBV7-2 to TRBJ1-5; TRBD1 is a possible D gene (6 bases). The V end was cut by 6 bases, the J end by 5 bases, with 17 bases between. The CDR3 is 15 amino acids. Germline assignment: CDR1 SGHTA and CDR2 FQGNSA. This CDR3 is CASRNTGIEDQPQHF. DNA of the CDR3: TGTGCCAGCAGGAACACAGGGATAGAGGATCAGCCCCAGCATTTT.

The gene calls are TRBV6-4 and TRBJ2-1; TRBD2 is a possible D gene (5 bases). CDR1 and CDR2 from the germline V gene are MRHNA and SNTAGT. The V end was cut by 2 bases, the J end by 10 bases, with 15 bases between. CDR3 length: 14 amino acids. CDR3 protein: CASSDQGLFGEQFF. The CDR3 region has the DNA TGTGCCAGCAGTGACCAAGGACTCTTCGGAGAGCAGTTCTTC.

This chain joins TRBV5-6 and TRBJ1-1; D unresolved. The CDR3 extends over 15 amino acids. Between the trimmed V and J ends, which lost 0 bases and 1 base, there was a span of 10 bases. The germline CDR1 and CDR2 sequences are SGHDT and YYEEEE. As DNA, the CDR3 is TGTGCCAGCAGCTTGGGGTGGGCCAGGAACACTGAAGCTTTCTTT. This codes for CASSLGWARNTEAFF.

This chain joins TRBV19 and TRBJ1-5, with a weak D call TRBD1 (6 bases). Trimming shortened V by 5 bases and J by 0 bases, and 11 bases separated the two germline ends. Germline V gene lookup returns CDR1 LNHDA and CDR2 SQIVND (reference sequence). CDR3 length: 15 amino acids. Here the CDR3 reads CASSRTDYSNQPQHF. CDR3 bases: TGTGCCAGTAGTCGGACAGACTATAGCAATCAGCCCCAGCATTTT.

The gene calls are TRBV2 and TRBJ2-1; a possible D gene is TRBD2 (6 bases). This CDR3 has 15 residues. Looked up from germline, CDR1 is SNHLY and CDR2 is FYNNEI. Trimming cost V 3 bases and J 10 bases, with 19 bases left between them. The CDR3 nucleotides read TGTGCCAGCAGTGACCGCGCGGGGAGCCTTAACGAGCAGTTCTTC. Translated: CASSDRAGSLNEQFF.

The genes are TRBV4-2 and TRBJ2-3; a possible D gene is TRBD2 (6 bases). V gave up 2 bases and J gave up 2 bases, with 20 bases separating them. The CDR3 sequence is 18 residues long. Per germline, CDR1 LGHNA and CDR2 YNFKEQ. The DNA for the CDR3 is TGTGCCAGCAGCCAATTTCTCGCTCGGCTAGCGACCACAGATACGCAGTATTTT. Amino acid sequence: CASSQFLARLATTDTQYF.

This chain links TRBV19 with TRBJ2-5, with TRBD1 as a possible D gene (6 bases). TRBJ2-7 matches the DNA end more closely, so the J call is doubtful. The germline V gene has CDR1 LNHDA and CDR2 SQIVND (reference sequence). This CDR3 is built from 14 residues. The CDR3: CASSLQGGGIEQYF. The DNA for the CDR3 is TGTGCCAGTAGTCTACAGGGTGGGGGAATCGAGCAGTACTTC.

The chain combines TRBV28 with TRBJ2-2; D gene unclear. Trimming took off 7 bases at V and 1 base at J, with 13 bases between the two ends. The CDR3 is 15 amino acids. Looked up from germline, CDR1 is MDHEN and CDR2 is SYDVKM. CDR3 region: CASKPTRMNTGELFF. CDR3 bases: TGTGCCAGCAAACCCACACGTATGAACACCGGGGAGCTGTTTTTT. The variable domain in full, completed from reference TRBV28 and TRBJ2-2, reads DVKVTQSSRYLVKRTGEKVFLECVQDMDHENMFWYRQDPGLGLRLIYFSYDVKMKEKGDIPEGYSVSREKKERFSLILESASTNQTSMYLCASKPTRMNTGELFFGEGSRLTVL.

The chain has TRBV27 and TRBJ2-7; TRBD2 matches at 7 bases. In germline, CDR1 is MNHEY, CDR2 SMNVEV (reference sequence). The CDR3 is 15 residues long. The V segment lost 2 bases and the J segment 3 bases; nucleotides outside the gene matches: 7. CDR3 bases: TGTGCCAGCAGTTTAGGGGGAGGGATTTTCTACGAGCAGTACTTC. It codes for CASSLGGGIFYEQYF.

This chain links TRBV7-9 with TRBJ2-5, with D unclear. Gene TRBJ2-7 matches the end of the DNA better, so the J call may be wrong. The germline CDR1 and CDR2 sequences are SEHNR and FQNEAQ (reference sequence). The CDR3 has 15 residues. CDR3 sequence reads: CASRPQWQVPYEQYF. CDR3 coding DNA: TGTGCCAGCCGACCACAGTGGCAGGTACCCTACGAGCAGTACTTC.

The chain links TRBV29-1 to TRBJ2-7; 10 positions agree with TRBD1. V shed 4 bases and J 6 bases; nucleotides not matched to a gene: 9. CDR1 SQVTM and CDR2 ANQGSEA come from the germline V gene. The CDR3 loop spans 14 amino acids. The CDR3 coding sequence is TGCAGCGTTGGACCGGGACAGGGGCGGGGCGAGCAGTACTTC. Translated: CSVGPGQGRGEQYF.

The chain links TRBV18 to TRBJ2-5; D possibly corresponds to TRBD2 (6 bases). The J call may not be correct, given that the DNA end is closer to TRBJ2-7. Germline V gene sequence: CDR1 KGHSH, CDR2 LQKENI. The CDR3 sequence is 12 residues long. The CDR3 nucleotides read TGTGCCAGCTCACCGGGGGGTGTCGAGCAGTACTTC. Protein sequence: CASSPGGVEQYF.

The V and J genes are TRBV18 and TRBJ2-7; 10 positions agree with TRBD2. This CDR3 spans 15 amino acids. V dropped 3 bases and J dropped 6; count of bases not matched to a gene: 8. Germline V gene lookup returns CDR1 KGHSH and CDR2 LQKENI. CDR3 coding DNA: TGTGCCAGCTCACCGAGCGGGGGGGTGTTTACCGAGCAGTACTTC. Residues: CASSPSGGVFTEQYF.

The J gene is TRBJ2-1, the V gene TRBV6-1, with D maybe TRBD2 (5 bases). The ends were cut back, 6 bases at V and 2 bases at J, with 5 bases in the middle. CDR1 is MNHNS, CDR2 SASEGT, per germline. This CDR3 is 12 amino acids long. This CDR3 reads CASRLAYNEQFF. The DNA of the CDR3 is TGTGCCAGCAGACTAGCCTACAATGAGCAGTTCTTC.

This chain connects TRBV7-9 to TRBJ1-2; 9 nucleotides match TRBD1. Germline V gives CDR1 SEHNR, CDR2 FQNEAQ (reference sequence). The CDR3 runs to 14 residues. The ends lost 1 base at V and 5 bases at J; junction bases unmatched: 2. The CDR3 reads CASSLGGTGYGYTF. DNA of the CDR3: TGTGCCAGCAGCTTAGGTGGGACAGGGTATGGCTACACCTTC.

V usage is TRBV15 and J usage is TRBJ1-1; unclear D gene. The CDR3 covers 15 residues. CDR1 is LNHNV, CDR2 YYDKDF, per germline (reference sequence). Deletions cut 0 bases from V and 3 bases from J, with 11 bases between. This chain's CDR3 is CATSRERFAYTEAFF. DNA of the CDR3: TGTGCCACCAGCAGAGAGAGGTTTGCATACACTGAAGCTTTCTTT.

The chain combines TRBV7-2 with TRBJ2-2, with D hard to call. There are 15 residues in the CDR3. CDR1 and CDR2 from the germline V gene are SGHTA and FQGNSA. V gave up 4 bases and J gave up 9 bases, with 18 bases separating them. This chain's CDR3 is CASSSPGSMSRELFF. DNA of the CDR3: TGTGCCAGCAGCTCCCCGGGTAGCATGTCGAGGGAGCTGTTTTTT. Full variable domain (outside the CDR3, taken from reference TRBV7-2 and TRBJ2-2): GAGVSQSPSNKVTEKGKDVELRCDPISGHTALYWYRQSLGQGLEFLIYFQGNSAPDKSGLPSDRFSAERTGGSVSTLTIQRTQQEDSAVYLCASSSPGSMSRELFFGEGSRLTVL.

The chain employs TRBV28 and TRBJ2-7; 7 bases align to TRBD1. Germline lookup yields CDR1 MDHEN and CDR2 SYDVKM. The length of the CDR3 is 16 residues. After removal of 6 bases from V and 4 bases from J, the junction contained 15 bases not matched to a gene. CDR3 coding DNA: TGTGCCAGCAGAATTTTGACGCGACAGGGCAAATACGAGCAGTACTTC. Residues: CASRILTRQGKYEQYF.

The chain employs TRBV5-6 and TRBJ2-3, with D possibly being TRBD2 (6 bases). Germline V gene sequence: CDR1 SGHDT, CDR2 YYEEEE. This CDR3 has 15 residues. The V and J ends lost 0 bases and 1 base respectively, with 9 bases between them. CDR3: CASSLGLGGTDTQYF. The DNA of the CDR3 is TGTGCCAGCAGCTTGGGACTAGGAGGCACAGATACGCAGTATTTT.

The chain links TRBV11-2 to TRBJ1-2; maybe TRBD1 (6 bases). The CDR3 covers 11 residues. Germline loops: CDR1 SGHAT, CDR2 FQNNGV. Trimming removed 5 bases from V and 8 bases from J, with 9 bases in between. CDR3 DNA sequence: TGTGCCAGCAGCCCTGGGACAGGCTACACCTTC. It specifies CASSPGTGYTF.

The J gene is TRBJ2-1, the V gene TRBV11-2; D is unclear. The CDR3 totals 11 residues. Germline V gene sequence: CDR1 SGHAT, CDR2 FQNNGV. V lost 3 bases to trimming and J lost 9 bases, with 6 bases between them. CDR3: CASSFSTEQFF. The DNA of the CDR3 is TGTGCCAGCAGCTTCAGTACTGAGCAGTTCTTC.

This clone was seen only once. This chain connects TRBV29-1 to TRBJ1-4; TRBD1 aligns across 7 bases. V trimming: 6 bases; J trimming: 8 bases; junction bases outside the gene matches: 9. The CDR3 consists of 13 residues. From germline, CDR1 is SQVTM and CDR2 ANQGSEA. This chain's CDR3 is CSVATGVGEKLFF. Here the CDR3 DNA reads TGCAGCGTCGCCACAGGGGTGGGCGAAAAACTGTTTTTT.

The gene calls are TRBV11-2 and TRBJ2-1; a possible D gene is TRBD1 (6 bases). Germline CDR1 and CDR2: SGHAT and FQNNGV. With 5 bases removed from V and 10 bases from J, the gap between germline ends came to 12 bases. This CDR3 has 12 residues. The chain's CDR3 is CASSTQGSEQFF. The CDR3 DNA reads TGTGCCAGCAGCACCCAGGGGTCGGAGCAGTTCTTC.

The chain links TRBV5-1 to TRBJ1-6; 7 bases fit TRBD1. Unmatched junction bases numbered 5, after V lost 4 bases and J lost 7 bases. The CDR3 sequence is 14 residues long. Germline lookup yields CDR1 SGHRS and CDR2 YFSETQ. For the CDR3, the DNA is TGCGCCAGCAGCACGGACAGGAACAATTCACCCCTCCACTTT. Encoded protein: CASSTDRNNSPLHF.

The DNA of the CDR3 is TGTGCCAGCAGCCCAGGACAGGGAGTGGGCTATGGCTACACCTTC. Translating gives CASSPGQGVGYGYTF. This chain links TRBV28 with TRBJ1-2, with 8 positions matching TRBD1. V trimming: 6 bases; J trimming: 4 bases; junction bases outside the gene matches: 10. The CDR3 runs to 15 residues. Germline V lookup: CDR1 MDHEN, CDR2 SYDVKM.

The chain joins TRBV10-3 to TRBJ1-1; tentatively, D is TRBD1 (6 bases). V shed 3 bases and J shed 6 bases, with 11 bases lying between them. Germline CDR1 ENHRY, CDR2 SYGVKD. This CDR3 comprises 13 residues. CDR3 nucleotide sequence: TGTGCCATCAGTGAAGGGGGAATCGCTGAAGCTTTCTTT. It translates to CAISEGGIAEAFF.

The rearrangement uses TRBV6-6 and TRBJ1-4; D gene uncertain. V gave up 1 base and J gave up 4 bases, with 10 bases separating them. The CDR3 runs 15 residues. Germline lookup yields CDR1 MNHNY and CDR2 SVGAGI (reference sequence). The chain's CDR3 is CASSYYDTYNEKLFF. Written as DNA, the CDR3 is TGTGCCAGCAGTTACTACGACACTTATAATGAAAAACTGTTTTTT.